The 19 T cell receptor beta chains in this list originate from one sample, sequenced in a study of T cells in Graves' hyperthyroidism and ophthalmopathy. The investigators amplified TCR beta CDR3 regions from RNA transcripts. First-round RT-PCR with HTBI primers amplified the TCR CDR3 region. From the multiplex PCR reads, TCRdb called clonotypes with MiXCR, one entry per CDR3 protein. The sample includes 550,000 to 600,000 distinct CDR3 sequences, 12% to 15% of them seen just once. Sequencing was done on a sample of blood. The receptors here all came from a young woman with Graves' ophthalmopathy.

This clonotype was seen more than once but under ten times. CDR3 DNA: TGTGCCAGCAGACCTTCGACAGGGGGAGTCTACAATGAGCAGTTCTTC. Translated, it gives CASRPSTGGVYNEQFF. The chain joins TRBV6-1 to TRBJ2-1, with 9 bases matching TRBD1. The CDR3 length is 16 residues. From germline, CDR1 is MNHNS and CDR2 SASEGT. V lost 6 bases to trimming and J lost 3 bases; unmatched junction nucleotides: 9.

This clonotype was seen repeatedly, ten times or more. This chain joins TRBV11-2 and TRBJ2-7, with 11 bases that match TRBD2. Germline trimming cut 1 base from V and 9 bases from J; bases unmatched to any gene: 2. The germline gives CDR1 SGHAT, CDR2 FQNNGV. The CDR3 extends over 13 amino acids. The CDR3 DNA reads TGTGCCAGCAGCTTAGGGGGACTAGCGGCGCAGTACTTC. Translating gives CASSLGGLAAQYF.

At least ten counts were recorded for this clonotype. V gene TRBV5-1 combines with J gene TRBJ2-3; weak D call: TRBD1 (6 bases). The germline gives CDR1 SGHRS, CDR2 YFSETQ. There are 14 residues in the CDR3. The V and J ends lost 7 bases and 0 bases respectively, with 12 bases between them. CDR3 bases: TGCGCCAGCCGCACAGGGATTAGCACAGATACGCAGTATTTT. Translation: CASRTGISTDTQYF.

This clonotype was recorded many times. V usage is TRBV27 and J usage is TRBJ2-7; D is perhaps TRBD1 (6 bases). This CDR3 contains 15 residues. V lost 5 bases, J lost 3 bases, and 17 bases lay in between. The V gene's germline CDR1 is MNHEY and CDR2 SMNVEV (reference sequence). CDR3 DNA: TGTGCCAGCAGTCCTTCTGGGCAGGGGTTCTACGAGCAGTACTTC. Translation: CASSPSGQGFYEQYF.

There are a few counts of this clonotype. The chain employs TRBV6-6 and TRBJ2-3; TRBD2 matches 14 bases. Germline V gene lookup returns CDR1 MNHNY and CDR2 SVGAGI (reference sequence). V trimming: 2 bases; J trimming: 0 bases; junction bases outside the gene matches: 13. The CDR3 is made up of 21 amino acids. The CDR3 DNA reads TGTGCCAGCAGTTACCTGACTCTTACCGGACTAGCGGGAGGCAGCACAGATACGCAGTATTTT. Its protein product is CASSYLTLTGLAGGSTDTQYF.

The chain combines TRBV19 with TRBJ2-1; 8 nucleotides match TRBD1. The junction had 9 bases not matched to a gene; V was cut back by 8 bases and J by 3 bases. CDR1 and CDR2 (germline): LNHDA, SQIVND (reference sequence). This CDR3 is built from 15 residues. The CDR3 loop reads CASGTGQGDYNEQFF. In nucleotides, the CDR3 is TGTGCCAGTGGCACCGGACAGGGAGACTACAATGAGCAGTTCTTC. Supplemented by reference TRBV19 and TRBJ2-1, the full variable domain reads DGGITQSPKYLFRKEGQNVTLSCEQNLNHDAMYWYRQDPGQGLRLIYYSQIVNDFQKGDIAEGYSVSREKKESFPLTVTSAQKNPTAFYLCASGTGQGDYNEQFFGPGTRLTVL.

This clonotype has at least ten counts. The J gene is TRBJ2-7, the V gene TRBV7-8; 10 nucleotides agree with TRBD2. V was clipped by 2 bases and J by 0 bases; unmatched bases: 13. Germline V gives CDR1 SGHVS, CDR2 FQNEAQ. This CDR3 region has 19 residues. The CDR3 DNA reads as TGTGCCAGCAGCTTATATCTGGAGGCAGGACTAGCGGACTCCTACGAGCAGTACTTC. Translated: CASSLYLEAGLADSYEQYF.

Many counts were recorded for this clonotype. This rearrangement joins TRBV27 to TRBJ2-2, with 9 bases aligning to TRBD2. This CDR3 has 18 residues. J was trimmed by 6 bases and V by 2 bases; bases with no gene match: 13. The germline gives CDR1 MNHEY, CDR2 SMNVEV (reference sequence). The CDR3 reads CASSLGSGRGGLSGELFF. The CDR3 DNA reads as TGTGCCAGCAGTTTAGGTAGCGGGAGAGGGGGTTTGTCCGGGGAGCTGTTTTTT.

This chain links TRBV4-3 with TRBJ2-7; TRBD1 might be the D (6 bases). V gave up 1 base and J gave up 3 bases, with 19 bases separating them. The CDR3 consists of 17 residues. Per germline, CDR1 LGHNA and CDR2 YSLEER. CDR3 sequence reads: CASSQAWGHRASYEQYF. CDR3 coding DNA: TGCGCCAGCAGCCAAGCCTGGGGGCACAGGGCAAGCTACGAGCAGTACTTC.

CDR3 bases: TGTGCCACCAGCAGAGATTTCGGGAACGAGCAGTACTTC. This sequence encodes CATSRDFGNEQYF. The chain has TRBV15 and TRBJ2-7; D might be TRBD2 (5 bases). CDR3 size: 13 residues. Germline loops: CDR1 LNHNV, CDR2 YYDKDF (reference sequence). Between the trimmed V and J ends, which lost 0 bases and 5 bases, there was a span of 8 bases.

Ten or more counts support this clonotype. The chain carries TRBV28 and TRBJ1-2, with D possibly matching TRBD1 (6 bases). In germline, CDR1 is MDHEN, CDR2 SYDVKM. V was cut by 7 bases and J by 7 bases, with 22 bases left in between. The CDR3 runs to 15 residues. Here the CDR3 reads CASTGGPPQGPGYTF. The CDR3 region has the DNA TGTGCCAGCACTGGAGGGCCCCCCCAGGGGCCTGGCTACACCTTC.

Ten or more counts support this clonotype. This chain joins TRBV2 and TRBJ2-7; 8 bases line up with TRBD1. The CDR3 is made up of 14 amino acids. V lost 6 bases and J lost 2; bases outside the gene matches: 6. Germline CDR1 reads SNHLY; CDR2 reads FYNNEI. In nucleotides, the CDR3 is TGTGCCAGCAGCAGACAGGGGATACCCTACGAGCAGTACTTC. Its protein is CASSRQGIPYEQYF.

V and J are TRBV4-3 and TRBJ1-2, with D possibly being TRBD1 (6 bases). Germline V CDR1 and CDR2: LGHNA, YSLEER. There are 14 residues in the CDR3. Trimming took 1 base from V and 6 from J, leaving 12 bases between them. The CDR3: CASSQGAGTHGYTF. CDR3 nucleotides: TGCGCCAGCAGCCAAGGGGCAGGGACACATGGCTACACCTTC.

In its sample, this clonotype was seen once. V and J are TRBV4-2 and TRBJ2-3, with unresolved D. Trimming took off 0 bases at V and 8 bases at J, with 9 bases between the two ends. This CDR3 is 13 amino acids long. The germline CDR1 and CDR2 sequences are LGHNA and YNFKEQ. As DNA, the CDR3 is TGTGCCAGCAGCCAAGATGGAGCAGGTACGCAGTATTTT. This translates into CASSQDGAGTQYF.

This clonotype was picked up many times. The chain recombines TRBV5-1 with TRBJ2-7; a weak D match, TRBD1 (6 bases). CDR3 length: 17 residues. Germline V gene sequence: CDR1 SGHRS, CDR2 YFSETQ. V dropped 0 bases and J dropped 2 bases, with 18 bases sitting between them. CDR3 in amino acids: CASSLARGGGTPYEQYF. As DNA, the CDR3 is TGCGCCAGCAGCTTGGCCCGAGGGGGTGGGACCCCCTACGAGCAGTACTTC.

This clonotype appeared many times. This rearrangement joins TRBV2 to TRBJ2-3, with TRBD2 identical over 11 bases. Trimming at V came to 10 bases and at J to 0 bases, leaving 6 bases not matched to a gene. This CDR3 spans 15 amino acids. Germline V gene lookup returns CDR1 SNHLY and CDR2 FYNNEI. The CDR3 DNA reads as TGTGCCATATCCGGGACTAGCGGTAGCACAGATACGCAGTATTTT. Protein sequence: CAISGTSGSTDTQYF.

This clonotype was picked up a small number of times. The gene calls are TRBV27 and TRBJ2-1, with 8 bases matching TRBD2. The ends lost 2 bases at V and 8 bases at J; junction bases unmatched: 5. The CDR3 is made up of 14 amino acids. Germline V gene sequence: CDR1 MNHEY, CDR2 SMNVEV (reference sequence). CDR3: CASSLAGRADEQFF. In nucleotides, the CDR3 is TGTGCCAGCAGTTTAGCCGGGAGGGCTGATGAGCAGTTCTTC.

This clonotype was counted between two and nine times. The V and J genes are TRBV3-1 and TRBJ1-5, with a tentative D call TRBD1 (6 bases). The CDR3 sequence is 16 residues long. Trimming took 0 bases from V and 3 from J, leaving 12 bases between them. Germline V gene data show CDR1 as LGHDT and CDR2 as YNNKEL (reference sequence). In DNA form, the CDR3 reads TGTGCCAGCAGCCAAGACCCGGGGGCCGACAATCAGCCCCAGCATTTT. Its protein is CASSQDPGADNQPQHF.

This clonotype was detected many times. The chain has TRBV6-1 and TRBJ1-3; unclear D gene. This CDR3 comprises 11 residues. V shed 6 bases and J shed 3 bases, with 3 bases lying between them. The germline CDR1 and CDR2 sequences are MNHNS and SASEGT. The CDR3 loop reads CASRYGNTIYF. DNA for the CDR3: TGTGCCAGCAGATATGGAAACACCATATATTTT.